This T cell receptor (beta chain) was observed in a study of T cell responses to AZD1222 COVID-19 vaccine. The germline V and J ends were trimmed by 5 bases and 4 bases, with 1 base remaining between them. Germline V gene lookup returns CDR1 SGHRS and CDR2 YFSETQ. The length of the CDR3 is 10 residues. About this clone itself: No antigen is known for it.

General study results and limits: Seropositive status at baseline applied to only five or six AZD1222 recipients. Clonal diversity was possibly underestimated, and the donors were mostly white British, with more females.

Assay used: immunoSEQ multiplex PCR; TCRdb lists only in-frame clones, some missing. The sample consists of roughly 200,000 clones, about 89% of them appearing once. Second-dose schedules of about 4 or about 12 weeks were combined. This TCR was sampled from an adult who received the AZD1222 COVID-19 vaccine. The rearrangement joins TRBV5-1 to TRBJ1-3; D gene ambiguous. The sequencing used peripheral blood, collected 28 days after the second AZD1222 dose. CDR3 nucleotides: TGCGCCAGCAGGGGAAACACCATATATTTT. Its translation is CASRGNTIYF. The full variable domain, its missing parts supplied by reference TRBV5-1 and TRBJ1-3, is KAGVTQTPRYLIKTRGQQVTLSCSPISGHRSVSWYQQTPGQGLQFLFEYFSETQRNKGNFPGRFSGRQFSNSRSEMNVSTLELGDSALYLCASRGNTIYFGEGSWLTVV.